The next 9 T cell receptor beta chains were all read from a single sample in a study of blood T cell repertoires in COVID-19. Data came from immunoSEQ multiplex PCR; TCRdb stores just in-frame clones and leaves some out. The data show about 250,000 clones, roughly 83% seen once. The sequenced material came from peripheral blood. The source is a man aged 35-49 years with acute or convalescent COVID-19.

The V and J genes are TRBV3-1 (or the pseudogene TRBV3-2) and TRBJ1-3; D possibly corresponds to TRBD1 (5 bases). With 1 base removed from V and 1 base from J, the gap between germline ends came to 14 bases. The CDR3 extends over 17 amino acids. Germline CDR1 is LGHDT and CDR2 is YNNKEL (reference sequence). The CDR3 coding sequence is TGTGCCAGCAGCCAAGGACACTCCGGGGGATCTGGAAACACCATATATTTT. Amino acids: CASSQGHSGGSGNTIYF.

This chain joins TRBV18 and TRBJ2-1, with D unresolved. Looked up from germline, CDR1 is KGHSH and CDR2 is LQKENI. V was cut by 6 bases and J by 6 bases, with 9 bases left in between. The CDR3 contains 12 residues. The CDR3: CASSNPSNEQFF. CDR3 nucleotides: TGTGCCAGCTCCAACCCTAGCAATGAGCAGTTCTTC.

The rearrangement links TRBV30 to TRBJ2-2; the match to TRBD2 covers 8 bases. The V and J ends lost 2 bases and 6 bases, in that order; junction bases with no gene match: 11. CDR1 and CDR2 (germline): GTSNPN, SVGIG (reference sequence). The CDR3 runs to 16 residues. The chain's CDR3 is CAWSPRPGGRSGELFF. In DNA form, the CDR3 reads TGTGCCTGGAGTCCCCGCCCGGGGGGGAGGTCCGGGGAGCTGTTTTTT.

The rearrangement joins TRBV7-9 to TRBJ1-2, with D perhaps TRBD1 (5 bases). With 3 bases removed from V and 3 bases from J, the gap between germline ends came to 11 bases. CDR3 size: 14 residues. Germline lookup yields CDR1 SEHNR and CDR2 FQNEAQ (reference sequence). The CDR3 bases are TGTGCCAGCAGCTTTTCCGACAGAGACTATGGCTACACCTTC. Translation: CASSFSDRDYGYTF.

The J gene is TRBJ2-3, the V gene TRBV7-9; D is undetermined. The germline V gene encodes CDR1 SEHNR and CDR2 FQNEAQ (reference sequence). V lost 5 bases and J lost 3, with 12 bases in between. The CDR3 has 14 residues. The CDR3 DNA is TGTGCCAGCAGCCCAGGTGGGCTTACAGATACGCAGTATTTT. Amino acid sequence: CASSPGGLTDTQYF. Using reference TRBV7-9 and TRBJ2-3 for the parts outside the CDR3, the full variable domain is DTGVSQNPRHKITKRGQNVTFRCDPISEHNRLYWYRQTLGQGPEFLTYFQNEAQLEKSRLLSDRFSAERPKGSFSTLEIQRTEQGDSAMYLCASSPGGLTDTQYFGPGTRLTVL.

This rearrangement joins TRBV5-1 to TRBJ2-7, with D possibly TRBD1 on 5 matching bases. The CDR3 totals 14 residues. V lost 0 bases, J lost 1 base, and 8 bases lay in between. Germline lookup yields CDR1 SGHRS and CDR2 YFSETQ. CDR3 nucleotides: TGCGCCAGCAGCTTGGACAGGAATTCCTACGAGCAGTACTTC. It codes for CASSLDRNSYEQYF.

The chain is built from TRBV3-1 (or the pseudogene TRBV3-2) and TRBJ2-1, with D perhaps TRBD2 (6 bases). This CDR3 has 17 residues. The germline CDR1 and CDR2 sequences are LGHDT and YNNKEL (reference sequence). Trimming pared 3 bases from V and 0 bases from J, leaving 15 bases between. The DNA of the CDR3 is TGTGCCAGCAGCCACTTCATAGCGGAGAGCTCCTACAATGAGCAGTTCTTC. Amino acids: CASSHFIAESSYNEQFF.

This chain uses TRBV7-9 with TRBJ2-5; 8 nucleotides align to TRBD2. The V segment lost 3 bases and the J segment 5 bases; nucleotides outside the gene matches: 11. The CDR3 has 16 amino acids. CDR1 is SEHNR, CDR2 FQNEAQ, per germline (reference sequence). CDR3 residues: CASSLSYSGNYETQYF. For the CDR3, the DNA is TGTGCCAGCAGCTTGAGCTATAGCGGGAATTATGAGACCCAGTACTTC.

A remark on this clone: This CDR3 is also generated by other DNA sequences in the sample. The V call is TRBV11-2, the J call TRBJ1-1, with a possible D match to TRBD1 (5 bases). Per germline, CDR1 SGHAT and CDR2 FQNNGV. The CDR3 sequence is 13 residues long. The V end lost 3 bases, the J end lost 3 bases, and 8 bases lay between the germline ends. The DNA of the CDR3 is TGTGCCAGCAGCTTTTCCAGGGACACTGAAGCTTTCTTT. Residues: CASSFSRDTEAFF.